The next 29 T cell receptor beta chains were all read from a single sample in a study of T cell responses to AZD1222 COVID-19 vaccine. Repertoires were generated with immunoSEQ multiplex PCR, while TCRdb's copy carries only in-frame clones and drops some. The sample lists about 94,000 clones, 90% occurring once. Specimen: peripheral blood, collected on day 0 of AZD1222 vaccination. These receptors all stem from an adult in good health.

DNA for the CDR3: TGTGCCAGTAGTTTCAAAACAGGGGGTAACTATGGCTACACCTTC. This translates into CASSFKTGGNYGYTF. The chain recombines TRBV19 with TRBJ1-2; 8 positions agree with TRBD1. The CDR3 runs 15 residues. Germline CDR1 is LNHDA and CDR2 is SQIVND (reference sequence). Germline trimming cut 5 bases from V and 1 base from J; bases unmatched to any gene: 6.

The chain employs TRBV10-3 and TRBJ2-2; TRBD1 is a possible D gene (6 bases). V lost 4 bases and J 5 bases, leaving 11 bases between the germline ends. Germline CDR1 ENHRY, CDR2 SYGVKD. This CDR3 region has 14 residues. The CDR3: CAISGSGVTGELFF. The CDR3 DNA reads TGTGCCATCAGTGGATCAGGGGTAACCGGGGAGCTGTTTTTT.

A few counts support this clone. The chain's CDR3 is CASSSDRVGYGYTF. The CDR3 bases are TGTGCCAGCAGCTCAGACAGGGTTGGGTATGGCTACACCTTC. The rearrangement uses TRBV7-9 and TRBJ1-2, with TRBD1 matching 7 bases. The ends lost 4 bases at V and 5 bases at J; junction bases unmatched: 7. The CDR3 sequence is 14 residues long. Germline-derived CDR1 and CDR2 are SEHNR and FQNEAQ (reference sequence).

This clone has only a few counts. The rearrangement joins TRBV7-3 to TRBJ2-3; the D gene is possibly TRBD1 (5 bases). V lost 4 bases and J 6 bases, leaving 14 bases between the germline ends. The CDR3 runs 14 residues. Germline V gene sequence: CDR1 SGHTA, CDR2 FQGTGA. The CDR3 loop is CASSSQGTTDTQYF. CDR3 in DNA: TGTGCCAGCAGCTCCCAGGGTACAACGGATACGCAGTATTTT.

The CDR3 DNA follows: TGTGCCAGCACCCCGCTCGGGGGGTTAGGAGCGTATTTT. Translating gives CASTPLGGLGAYF. The chain carries TRBV12-3 or TRBV12-4 and TRBJ2-3; 7 nucleotides line up with TRBD2. CDR3 size: 13 residues. Germline trimming cut 7 bases from V and 14 bases from J; bases unmatched to any gene: 15.

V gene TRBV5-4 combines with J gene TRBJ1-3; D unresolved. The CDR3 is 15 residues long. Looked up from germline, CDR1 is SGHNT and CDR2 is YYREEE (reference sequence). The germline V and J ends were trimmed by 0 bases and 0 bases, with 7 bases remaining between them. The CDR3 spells CASSLATRSGNTIYF. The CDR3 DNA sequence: TGTGCCAGCAGCTTGGCGACCCGCTCTGGAAACACCATATATTTT.

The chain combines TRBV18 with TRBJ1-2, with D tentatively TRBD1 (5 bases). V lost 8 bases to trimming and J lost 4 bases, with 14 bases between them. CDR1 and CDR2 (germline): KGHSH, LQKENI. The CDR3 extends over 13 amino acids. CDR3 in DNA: TGTGCCAGCAGCGGGGGTGACGGCTATGGCTACACCTTC. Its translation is CASSGGDGYGYTF.

The CDR3 DNA reads TGTGCCAGCAGCGAGCATGGCTACACCTTC. This gives the protein CASSEHGYTF. This chain uses TRBV7-9 with TRBJ1-2; D ambiguous. The germline V gene has CDR1 SEHNR and CDR2 FQNEAQ (reference sequence). V lost 5 bases, J lost 6 bases, and 4 bases lay in between. The CDR3 loop spans 10 amino acids.

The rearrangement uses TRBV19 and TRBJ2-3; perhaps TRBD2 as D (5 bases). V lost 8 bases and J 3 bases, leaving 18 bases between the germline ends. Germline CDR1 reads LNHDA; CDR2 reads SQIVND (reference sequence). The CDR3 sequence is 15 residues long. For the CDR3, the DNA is TGTGCCAGTGCCTCCGGGGAGACCCGAACAGATACGCAGTATTTT. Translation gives CASASGETRTDTQYF.

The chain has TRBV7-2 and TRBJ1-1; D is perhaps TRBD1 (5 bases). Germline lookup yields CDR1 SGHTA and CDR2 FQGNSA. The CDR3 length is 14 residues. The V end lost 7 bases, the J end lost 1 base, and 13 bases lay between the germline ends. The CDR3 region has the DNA TGTGCCAGCAACCTGAGGGGACCGAACACTGAAGCTTTCTTT. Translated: CASNLRGPNTEAFF.

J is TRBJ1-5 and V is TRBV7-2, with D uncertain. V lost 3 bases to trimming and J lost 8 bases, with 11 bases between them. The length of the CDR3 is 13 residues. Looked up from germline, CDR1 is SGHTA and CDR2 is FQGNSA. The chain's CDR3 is CASSLMGIEPQHF. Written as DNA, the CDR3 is TGTGCCAGCAGCTTGATGGGAATTGAGCCCCAGCATTTT.

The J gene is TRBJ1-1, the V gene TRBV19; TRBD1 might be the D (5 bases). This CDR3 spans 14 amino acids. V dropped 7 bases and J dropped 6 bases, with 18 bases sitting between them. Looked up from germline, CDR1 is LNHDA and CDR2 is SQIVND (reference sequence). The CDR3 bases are TGTGCCAGTAATGGACATTTTTCGGGCGCTGAAGCTTTCTTT. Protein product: CASNGHFSGAEAFF.

The CDR3 DNA is TGCGCCAGCAGCCCGCAGGGGCTTTCGACTGAAGCTTTCTTT. Translated: CASSPQGLSTEAFF. The V gene is TRBV5-1, the J gene TRBJ1-1, with a tentative D call TRBD1 (6 bases). CDR3 length equals 14 residues. Trimming left V 4 bases short and J 5 bases short, with 15 bases between. The germline V gene encodes CDR1 SGHRS and CDR2 YFSETQ.

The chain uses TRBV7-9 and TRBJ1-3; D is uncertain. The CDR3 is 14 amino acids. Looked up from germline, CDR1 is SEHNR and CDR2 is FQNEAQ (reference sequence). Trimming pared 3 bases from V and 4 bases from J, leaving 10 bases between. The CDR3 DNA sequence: TGTGCCAGCAGCTTGGCTGGCCCAGGAAACACCATATATTTT. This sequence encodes CASSLAGPGNTIYF. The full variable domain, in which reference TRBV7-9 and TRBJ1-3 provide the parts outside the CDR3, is DTGVSQNPRHKITKRGQNVTFRCDPISEHNRLYWYRQTLGQGPEFLTYFQNEAQLEKSRLLSDRFSAERPKGSFSTLEIQRTEQGDSAMYLCASSLAGPGNTIYFGEGSWLTVV.

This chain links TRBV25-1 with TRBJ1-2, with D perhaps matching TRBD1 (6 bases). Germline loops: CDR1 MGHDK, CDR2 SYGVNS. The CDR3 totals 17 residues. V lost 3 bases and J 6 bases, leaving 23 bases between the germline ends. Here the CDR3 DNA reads TGTGCCAGCAGTGACAAAAAGTACAGGGTCAATATGGATGGCTACACCTTC. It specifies CASSDKKYRVNMDGYTF.

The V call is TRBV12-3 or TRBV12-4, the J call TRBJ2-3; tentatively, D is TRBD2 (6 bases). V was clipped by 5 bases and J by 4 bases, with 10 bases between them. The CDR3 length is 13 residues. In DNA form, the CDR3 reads TGTGCCAGCAGTACTAGCCTGGCAGATACGCAGTATTTT. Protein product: CASSTSLADTQYF.

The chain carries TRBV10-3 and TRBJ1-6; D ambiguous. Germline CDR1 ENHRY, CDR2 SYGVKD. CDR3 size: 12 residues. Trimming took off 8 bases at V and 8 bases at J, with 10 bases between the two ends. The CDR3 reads CAIPDPDSPLHF. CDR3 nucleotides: TGTGCCATCCCCGACCCAGATTCACCCCTCCACTTT.

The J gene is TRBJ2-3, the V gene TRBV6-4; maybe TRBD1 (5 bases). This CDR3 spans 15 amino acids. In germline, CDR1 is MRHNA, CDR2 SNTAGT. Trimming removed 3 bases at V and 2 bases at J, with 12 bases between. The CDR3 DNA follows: TGTGCCAGCAGTGAAGGGGTACTCCCCACAGATACGCAGTATTTT. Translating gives CASSEGVLPTDTQYF.

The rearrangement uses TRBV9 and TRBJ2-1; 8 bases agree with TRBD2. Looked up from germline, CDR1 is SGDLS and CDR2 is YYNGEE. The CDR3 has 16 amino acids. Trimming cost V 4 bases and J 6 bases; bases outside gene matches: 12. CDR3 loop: CASSSGGGGWSNEQFF. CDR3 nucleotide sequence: TGTGCCAGCAGCAGCGGTGGCGGGGGGTGGAGCAATGAGCAGTTCTTC.

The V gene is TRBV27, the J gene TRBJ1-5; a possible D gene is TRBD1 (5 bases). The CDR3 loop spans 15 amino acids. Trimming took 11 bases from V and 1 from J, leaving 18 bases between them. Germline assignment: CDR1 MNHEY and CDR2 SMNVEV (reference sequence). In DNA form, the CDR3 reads TGTGCCGCAGGGTGGGGCGGAGGGAGCAATCAGCCCCAGCATTTT. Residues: CAAGWGGGSNQPQHF.

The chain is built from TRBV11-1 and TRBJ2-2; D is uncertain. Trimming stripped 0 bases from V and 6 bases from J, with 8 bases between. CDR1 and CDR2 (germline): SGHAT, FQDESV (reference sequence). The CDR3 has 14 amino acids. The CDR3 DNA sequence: TGTGCCAGCAGCTTAGCGCTCGGGTCCGGGGAGCTGTTTTTT. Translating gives CASSLALGSGELFF.

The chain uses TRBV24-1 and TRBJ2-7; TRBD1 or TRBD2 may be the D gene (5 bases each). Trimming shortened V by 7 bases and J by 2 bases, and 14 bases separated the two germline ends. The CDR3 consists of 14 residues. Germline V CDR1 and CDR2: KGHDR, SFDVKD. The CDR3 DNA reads TGTGCCACCAGACCATGTATGGGACCCTACGAGCAGTACTTC. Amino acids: CATRPCMGPYEQYF.

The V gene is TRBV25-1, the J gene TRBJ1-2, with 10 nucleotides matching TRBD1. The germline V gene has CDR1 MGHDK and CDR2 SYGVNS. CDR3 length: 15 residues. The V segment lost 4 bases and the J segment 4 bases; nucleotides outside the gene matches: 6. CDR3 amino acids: CASSADRGLGYGYTF. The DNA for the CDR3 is TGTGCCAGCAGTGCCGACAGGGGGCTAGGCTATGGCTACACCTTC.

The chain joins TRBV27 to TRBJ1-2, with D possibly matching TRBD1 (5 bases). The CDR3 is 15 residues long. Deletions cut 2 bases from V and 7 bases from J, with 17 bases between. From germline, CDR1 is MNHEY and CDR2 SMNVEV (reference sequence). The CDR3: CASSLEAGGLGGYTF. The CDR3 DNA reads TGTGCCAGCAGTTTAGAGGCCGGGGGATTGGGTGGCTACACCTTC.

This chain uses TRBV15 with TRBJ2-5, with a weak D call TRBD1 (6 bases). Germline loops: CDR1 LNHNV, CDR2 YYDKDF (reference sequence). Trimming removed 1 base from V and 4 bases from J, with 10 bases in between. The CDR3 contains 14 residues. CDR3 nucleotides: TGTGCCACCAGCAGAGGACAGGAACGAGAGACCCAGTACTTC. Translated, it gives CATSRGQERETQYF. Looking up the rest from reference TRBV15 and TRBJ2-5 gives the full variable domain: DAMVIQNPRYQVTQFGKPVTLSCSQTLNHNVMYWYQQKSSQAPKLLFHYYDKDFNNEADTPDNFQSRRPNTSFCFLDIRSPGLGDTAMYLCATSRGQERETQYFGPGTRLLVL.

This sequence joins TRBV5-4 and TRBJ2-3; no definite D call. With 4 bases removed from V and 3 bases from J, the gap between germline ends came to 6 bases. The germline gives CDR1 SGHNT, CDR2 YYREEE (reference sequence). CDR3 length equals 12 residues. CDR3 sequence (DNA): TGTGCCAGCAGCCTGCAAACAGATACGCAGTATTTT. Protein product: CASSLQTDTQYF.

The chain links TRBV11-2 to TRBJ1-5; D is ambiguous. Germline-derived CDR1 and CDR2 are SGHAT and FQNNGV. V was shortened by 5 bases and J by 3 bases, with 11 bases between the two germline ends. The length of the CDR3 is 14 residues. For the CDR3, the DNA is TGTGCCAGCAGCCCGGACTTCCTCAATCAGCCCCAGCATTTT. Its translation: CASSPDFLNQPQHF. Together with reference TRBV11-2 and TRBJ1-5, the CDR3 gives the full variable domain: EAGVAQSPRYKIIEKRQSVAFWCNPISGHATLYWYQQILGQGPKLLIQFQNNGVVDDSQLPKDRFSAERLKGVDSTLKIQPAKLEDSAVYLCASSPDFLNQPQHFGDGTRLSIL.

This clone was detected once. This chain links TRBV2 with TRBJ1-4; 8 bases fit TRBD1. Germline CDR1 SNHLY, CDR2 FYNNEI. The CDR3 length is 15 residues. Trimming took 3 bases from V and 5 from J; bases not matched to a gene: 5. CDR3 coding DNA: TGTGCCAGCAGTGATCCCACAGGGGGGAATGAAAAACTGTTTTTT. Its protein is CASSDPTGGNEKLFF.

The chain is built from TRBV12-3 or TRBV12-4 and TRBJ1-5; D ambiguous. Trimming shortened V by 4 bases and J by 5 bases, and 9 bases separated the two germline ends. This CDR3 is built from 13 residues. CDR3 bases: TGTGCCAGCAGTTCATCCATCGATCAGCCCCAGCATTTT. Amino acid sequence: CASSSSIDQPQHF.